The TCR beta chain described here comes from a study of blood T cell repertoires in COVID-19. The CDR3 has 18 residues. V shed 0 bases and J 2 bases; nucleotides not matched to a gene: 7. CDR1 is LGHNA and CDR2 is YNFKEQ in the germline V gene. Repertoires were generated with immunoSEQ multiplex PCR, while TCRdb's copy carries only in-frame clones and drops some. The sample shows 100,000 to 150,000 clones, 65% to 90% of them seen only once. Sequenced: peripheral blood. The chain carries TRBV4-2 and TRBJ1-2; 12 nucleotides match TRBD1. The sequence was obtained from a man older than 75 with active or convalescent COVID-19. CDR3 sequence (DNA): TGTGCCAGCAGCCAAGATAGTGCCGGGACAGGGGGCAACTATGGCTACACCTTC. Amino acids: CASSQDSAGTGGNYGYTF.